The 24 T cell receptor beta chains reported below all come from one sample, sequenced in a study of breast tumors, draining lymph nodes, adjacent tissues (dated by TCRdb to 2016 to 2018). The axillary draining lymph nodes of breast cancer patients were the source of the lymph node samples. Libraries were constructed by multiplex PCR. TCRdb shows the sequencer as Illumina HiSeq 2000. TCRdb took the public reads, trimmed them with fastp at Q25, ran MiXCR for clone calling and kept in-frame beta chains. For every CDR3 protein sequence, its rows merge into one entry that carries the most common genes and DNA. This sample has 120,000 to 150,000 distinct CDR3 sequences in its table, and 30% to 35% of those were observed once. Together, the top ten hold under 2.5% of the sample. Source material: axillary lymph node tissue. These receptors were obtained from a female donor with breast cancer. Some clones in this sample may be carry-over from other donors' samples.

In regard to this clonotype: Compared with germline, one end of the junction differs, possibly owing to a read error. The chain couples TRBV7-9 to TRBJ1-1; D remains ambiguous. The CDR3 is made up of 15 amino acids. Germline V gene lookup returns CDR1 SEHNR and CDR2 FQNEAQ (reference sequence). This CDR3 is CASRLEGTRGVEAFF. The CDR3 bases are TGTGCCAGCAGATTAGAGGGCACCCGCGGCGTTGAAGCTTTCTTT.

The gene calls are TRBV5-6 and TRBJ2-4; D might be TRBD1 (6 bases). This CDR3 is built from 17 residues. Germline V CDR1 and CDR2: SGHDT, YYEEEE. The V and J ends lost 0 bases and 1 base respectively, with 14 bases between them. CDR3 region: CASSLALTGAAKNIQYF. The CDR3 nucleotides read TGTGCCAGCAGCTTGGCCTTGACAGGCGCTGCCAAAAACATTCAGTACTTC.

The chain joins TRBV10-2 to TRBJ2-2; TRBD2 matches at 10 bases. Germline CDR1 and CDR2: WSHSY and SAAADI. The CDR3 totals 17 residues. The junction had 12 bases not matched to a gene; V was cut back by 6 bases and J by 5 bases. The chain's CDR3 is CASRAWAAGGRTGELFF. CDR3 sequence (DNA): TGCGCCAGCAGAGCTTGGGCAGCGGGGGGGCGTACCGGGGAGCTGTTTTTT.

This clonotype was seen many times. This chain connects TRBV20-1 to TRBJ1-6; D is perhaps TRBD1 (5 bases). V was cut by 0 bases and J by 10 bases, with 13 bases left in between. The CDR3 runs to 14 residues. Germline assignment: CDR1 DFQATT and CDR2 SNEGSKA (reference sequence). The chain's CDR3 is CSARDPGLGSPLHF. DNA for the CDR3: TGCAGTGCTAGAGATCCAGGGTTAGGATCACCCCTCCACTTT.

This clonotype was recorded at least ten times. This chain links TRBV7-9 with TRBJ2-1, with TRBD2 as a possible D gene (7 bases). The germline V and J ends were trimmed by 4 bases and 7 bases, with 17 bases remaining between them. CDR1 is SEHNR, CDR2 FQNEAQ, per germline (reference sequence). The CDR3 has 15 amino acids. DNA of the CDR3: TGTGCCAGCAGCTATAGGGGGGGGACGGGGAATGAGCAGTTCTTC. It specifies CASSYRGGTGNEQFF. The full variable domain, with the rest looked up from reference TRBV7-9 and TRBJ2-1, is DTGVSQNPRHKITKRGQNVTFRCDPISEHNRLYWYRQTLGQGPEFLTYFQNEAQLEKSRLLSDRFSAERPKGSFSTLEIQRTEQGDSAMYLCASSYRGGTGNEQFFGPGTRLTVL.

This clonotype was counted ten times or more. V is TRBV6-1 and J is TRBJ2-7; 7 bases match TRBD1. Per the germline V gene, CDR1 is MNHNS and CDR2 is SASEGT. With 5 bases clipped from V and 6 bases from J, the junction kept 4 bases outside the gene matches. CDR3 length: 12 amino acids. Written as DNA, the CDR3 is TGTGCCAGCAGTTTAAACAGGGGCGAGCAGTACGTC. Translating it yields CASSLNRGEQYV.

This clonotype was counted at least ten times. V and J are TRBV5-8 and TRBJ1-6; D unresolved. The CDR3 has 15 amino acids. Germline CDR1 is SGHTS and CDR2 is YDEGEE. Trimming stripped 0 bases from V and 10 bases from J, with 14 bases between. The CDR3 nucleotides are TGTGCCAGCAGCTTGGACCAAACCTGGGCATCACCCCTCCACTTT. Protein product: CASSLDQTWASPLHF.

The genes are TRBV12-5 and TRBJ1-6; TRBD1 agrees at 7 bases. This CDR3 region has 15 residues. Germline loops: CDR1 LGHNT, CDR2 FRNRAP. V gave up 4 bases and J gave up 8 bases; unmatched junction bases: 8. The CDR3 DNA follows: TGTGCTAGTGGTTCGGGGTCAGGGGGTGATTCACCCCTCCACTTT. Translated, it gives CASGSGSGGDSPLHF.

Of note for this clonotype: One junction end disagrees with the germline gene, perhaps due to a read error. The genes are TRBV12-3 or TRBV12-4 and TRBJ1-6, with D uncertain. The CDR3 is 13 amino acids. The CDR3 DNA sequence: TGTGCCGGCAGTCCCCTGATGAGCGGACCCCTCCACTTT. Its protein is CAGSPLMSGPLHF.

In its sample, this clonotype was seen a few times. The junction shows a germline mismatch at one end, possibly a read error. This rearrangement joins TRBV6-2 or TRBV6-3 to TRBJ2-5, with unresolved D. CDR3 size: 13 residues. The germline CDR1 and CDR2 sequences are MNHEY and SVGEGT. CDR3 sequence: CASSHSRMETQYF. Here the CDR3 DNA reads TGTGCCAGCAGTCACTCGAGGATGGAGACCCAGTACTTC.

Many counts were recorded for this clonotype. The chain recombines TRBV7-4 with TRBJ1-6; D gene ambiguous. The V end was cut by 1 base, the J end by 6 bases, with 25 bases between. From germline, CDR1 is SGHVT and CDR2 SQSDAQ. The CDR3 extends over 20 amino acids. CDR3 in DNA: TGTGCCAGCAGCTTAGTGCCTGGTTCTAGACGCTCCTTTGTTAATTCACCCCTCCACTTT. This gives the protein CASSLVPGSRRSFVNSPLHF.

This clonotype has more than one count but fewer than ten. Being one base from a much bigger clone, this may be a read error. This chain's CDR3 is CASSQTYRASYGYTF. CDR3 DNA: TGCGCCAGCAGCCAGACGTACAGGGCTAGCTATGGCTACACCTTC. The V call is TRBV4-1, the J call TRBJ1-2, with a tentative D call TRBD1 (6 bases). Germline loops: CDR1 MGHRA, CDR2 YSYEKL. V shed 3 bases and J shed 4 bases, with 15 bases lying between them. The CDR3 has 15 residues.

This rearrangement joins TRBV19 to TRBJ2-7, with D possibly called TRBD1 or TRBD2 (7 bases each). Trimming stripped 4 bases from V and 4 bases from J, with 14 bases between. The CDR3 totals 14 residues. The germline V gene encodes CDR1 LNHDA and CDR2 SQIVND (reference sequence). DNA of the CDR3: TGTGCCAGTAGTAGGGGGGGACAGTTGTACGAGCAGTACTTC. It yields the protein CASSRGGQLYEQYF. Together with reference TRBV19 and TRBJ2-7, the CDR3 gives the full variable domain: DGGITQSPKYLFRKEGQNVTLSCEQNLNHDAMYWYRQDPGQGLRLIYYSQIVNDFQKGDIAEGYSVSREKKESFPLTVTSAQKNPTAFYLCASSRGGQLYEQYFGPGTRLTVT.

This clonotype was observed many times. V and J are TRBV6-6 and TRBJ1-3; TRBD1 agrees at 7 bases. The CDR3 covers 16 residues. Per the germline V gene, CDR1 is MNHNY and CDR2 is SVGAGI (reference sequence). The trim removed 4 bases at V and 1 base at J, leaving 7 bases unmatched. CDR3 loop: CASSFLGTDSGNTIYF. DNA for the CDR3: TGTGCCAGCAGTTTCCTTGGGACAGATTCTGGAAACACCATATATTTT.

V is TRBV28 and J is TRBJ1-5, with 7 nucleotides matching TRBD1. Germline loops: CDR1 MDHEN, CDR2 SYDVKM. V lost 2 bases, J lost 6 bases, and 4 bases stayed unmatched. The CDR3 runs to 14 residues. The CDR3 DNA sequence: TGTGCCAGCAGTTTACCACAGGGGAGTCAGCCCCAGCATTTT. Its protein is CASSLPQGSQPQHF.

As for this clonotype: A junction boundary mismatches the germline segment, possibly from a read error. V usage is TRBV7-3 and J usage is TRBJ2-5; 12 bases are a match to TRBD2. Per the germline V gene, CDR1 is SGHTA and CDR2 is FQGTGA. The CDR3 covers 13 residues. The CDR3 DNA reads as TGTGCCAGCAGCCAACTAGCGGGGGGCCGAAAGTTCTTC. Its protein is CASSQLAGGRKFF.

This clonotype showed up many times. V and J are TRBV6-2 or TRBV6-3 and TRBJ1-3; a weak D match, TRBD1 (5 bases). The ends were cut back, 2 bases at V and 3 bases at J, with 14 bases in the middle. Per the germline V gene, CDR1 is MNHEY and CDR2 is SVGEGT. This CDR3 comprises 16 residues. The CDR3 region is CASSYRGDFRGNTIYF. The DNA of the CDR3 is TGTGCCAGCAGTTACAGGGGCGACTTCCGTGGAAACACCATATATTTT.

This clonotype has a handful of counts. This chain links TRBV7-6 with TRBJ1-1; no definite D call. Germline V lookup: CDR1 SGHVS, CDR2 FNYEAQ. The CDR3 consists of 14 residues. V lost 1 base and J lost 1, with 7 bases in between. CDR3 nucleotides: TGTGCCAGCAGCTTAGTCGGTCCGAACACTGAAGCTTTCTTT. Translating it yields CASSLVGPNTEAFF.

In its sample, this clonotype was seen many times. The rearrangement uses TRBV7-9 and TRBJ2-7; D is uncertain. Germline V gives CDR1 SEHNR, CDR2 FQNEAQ (reference sequence). The V gene lost 1 base and the J gene lost 3 bases, with 4 bases spanning the gap. This CDR3 is built from 12 residues. Here the CDR3 DNA reads TGTGCCAGCAGCTTAGACTTCTACGAGCAGTACTTC. Translated, it gives CASSLDFYEQYF.

To note about this clonotype: Just one base apart from a much larger clone, this may be a read error. V is TRBV6-2 or TRBV6-3 and J is TRBJ1-5, with D unclear. Germline loops: CDR1 MNHEY, CDR2 SVGEGT. The CDR3 is 13 amino acids. This chain's CDR3 is CAGSFALAQPQHF. CDR3 in DNA: TGTGCCGGCAGTTTCGCACTTGCCCAGCCCCAGCATTTT.

This clonotype came up once. Since the CDR3 does not end with the conserved phenylalanine or tryptophan, this likely comes from a read error. V usage is TRBV20-1 and J usage is TRBJ2-5; 7 positions agree with TRBD2. Germline values: CDR1 DFQATT, CDR2 SNEGSKA (reference sequence). The trim removed 1 base at V and 5 bases at J, leaving 1 base unmatched. This CDR3 has 12 amino acids. CDR3 DNA sequence: TGCAGTGCTAGAGGGGGAGGGGAGACCCAGTACCTC. Its translation is CSARGGGETQYL.

On this clonotype: This sequence may be a read error, since a much larger clone differs from it by one base. CDR3 residues: CASSFHPNRQGQEPQYF. The CDR3 nucleotides read TGTGCCAGCAGCTTCCACCCCAATAGACAGGGGCAAGAGCCCCAGTACTTC. This sequence joins TRBV7-3 and TRBJ2-5; 8 nucleotides align to TRBD1. Germline loops: CDR1 SGHTA, CDR2 FQGTGA. This CDR3 region has 17 residues.

This clonotype was observed a few times. Since a much larger clone is just one base distant, this may be a read error. V usage is TRBV5-6 and J usage is TRBJ1-5, with D possibly TRBD1 on 6 matching bases. The CDR3 runs to 15 residues. The germline V and J ends were trimmed by 4 bases and 0 bases, with 11 bases remaining between them. Germline assignment: CDR1 SGHDT and CDR2 YYEEEE. For the CDR3, the DNA is TGTGCCAGCAGCACCCTGGGGGCTAGCAATCAGCCCCAGCATTTT. It encodes CASSTLGASNQPQHF. Full variable domain (rest looked up from reference TRBV5-6 and TRBJ1-5): DAGVTQSPTHLIKTRGQQVTLRCSPKSGHDTVSWYQQALGQGPQFIFQYYEEEERQRGNFPDRFSGHQFPNYSSELNVNALLLGDSALYLCASSTLGASNQPQHFGDGTRLSIL.

V and J are TRBV6-5 and TRBJ2-2; 7 positions match TRBD1. V gave up 6 bases and J gave up 5 bases; unmatched junction bases: 12. Germline CDR1 and CDR2: MNHEY and SVGAGI. The CDR3 is 16 residues long. CDR3 nucleotide sequence: TGTGCCAGCAGACGACAGGGTACCAGCTCTACCGGGGAGCTGTTTTTT. This sequence encodes CASRRQGTSSTGELFF.